Given below is one T cell receptor beta chain in context. Which antigen it targets is not known. Base quality data are lacking; no much larger clone is found one base away. The germline ends are 8 bases apart after V is trimmed by 1 base and J by 0 bases. The CDR1 and CDR2 encoded by the germline V gene are SGHTA and FQGTGA. Inclusive of the bounding cysteine and phenylalanine, the CDR3 is 15 residues long. This entry keeps only the CDR3 DNA: 45 bases, framed from base 1. Using the deep immunoSEQ assay, multiplex PCR amplified TCR CDR3 regions from genomic DNA. For each cell subset, the extracted genomic DNA was distributed evenly across all wells of several immunoSEQ 96-well plates, and each plate served as one replicate. For sorted subsets, 200 to 250 ng genomic DNA, equal to 25,000 to 35,000 T cell genomes, was loaded into each replicate PCR. Purified libraries were measured with a Qubit 3.0 fluorometer, size-checked on a Bioanalyzer 2100, and measured again with the KAPA Library Quantification kit. Every immunoSEQ 96-well plate was sequenced on a dedicated single-read 150-cycle Illumina NextSeq 550 flow cell. As for how the authors treated the data: Because the immunoSEQ output included only junctional sequences and no quality scores, the filtering could not be the same as the filtering used for full-length reads. To assign V/J genes and CDR3, sequences were annotated against IMGT germline references using PyIR, a Python wrapper for IgBLAST v1.9. Reads were filtered out if the reads had weak V/J assignments (E-value above 1e-6), no CDR3, stop codons, out-of-frame junctions, or ambiguous translated residues. A V3J clonotype was defined by an identical inferred V gene, J gene, and CDR3 amino acid sequence. To compute the percentage overlap between repertoires, the number of shared unique clonotypes was divided by the size of the smaller repertoire. RTK rarefaction, the Chao1 estimator, and Recon v2.1 estimates of unobserved clonotypes were used to assess repertoire richness. OLGA was used to compute generation probabilities for all TCRbeta clonotypes that the gDNA method yielded from a handful of donors. TCRdb mirrors the immuneACCESS table, restricted to in-frame sequences. Some clones are absent from its copies; in checked studies, under half trace to an unresolved V gene, and the reason for the others is unknown. V and J calls and clone size come straight from that table; D and trimming were deduced from the DNA. This sample lists 2 million to 2.5 million clones; 80% to 95% were detected once. The ten largest clones take up 0.36% of the sample.

This entry is derived from a study of shared clonotypes between healthy human individuals (dated by TCRdb to 2018 to 2021). In terms of the full investigation: A few men and two women, aged 18 to 49 years, made up the cohort. For each donor, three plates each were used for CD4 naive and CD4 memory, two plates were used for CD8 naive, and one plate was used for CD8 memory. Between about 0.85 and 8.9 billion PBMCs per donor were obtained by leukapheresis. The study deeply sequenced blood TCR repertoires of several healthy adults to estimate repertoire size and the extent of clonotype sharing between individuals. To increase sequencing depth and limit assay-specific biases, different laboratories used diverse techniques to prepare libraries and sequence TCR repertoires.

Findings and caveats that apply to the study as a whole: The genetic and exposure-history diversity represented was limited by the small number of donors. Sampling was restricted to blood, and TCR repertoires in tissue are likely to differ from TCR repertoires in blood. When a few donors were compared, the shared fraction of clonotypes was about 5.5% for naive CD4, roughly 3.3% for naive CD8, 2.3% for memory CD4, and under 0.5% for memory CD8. Even with the large sequencing depth, rarefaction of the sorted-subset datasets indicated that sequencing was incomplete. Naive subsets generally had larger estimated clonotype richness than memory subsets did. Based on pairwise subsampling, the degree of clonotype sharing among donors was expected to be affected by sequencing depth. Clonotypes shared by all four sorted-subset donors showed higher generation probabilities than non-shared clonotypes.

The donors were healthy, HIV-negative adults with no recently reported acute infections or vaccinations. Only Caucasian adults living in Nashville, Tennessee, USA were represented among the donors. CD4+ T cells were enriched by magnetic negative selection; naive cells were then positively selected on CD45RA, and the negative fraction formed the memory subset. After blood collection by leukapheresis, PBMCs were isolated using Ficoll-Histopaque density gradient centrifugation and then cryopreserved in the vapor phase of liquid nitrogen. Analytical flow cytometry was used to check the purity and quantity of every magnetically sorted T cell population. From each sorted fraction, genomic DNA was isolated and quantified by UV absorbance on a Nanodrop 2000c.

The clonotype originates from a man aged 18 to 30 in good health. Some clones in this sample may be carry-over from other donors' samples. Material: naive CD4+ T cells from PBMCs. The intended sense of this specimen's cell subset or site label: CD45RA+ positively selected. This chain joins TRBV7-3 to TRBJ2-3, with the D segment identity uncertain. The CDR3 here reads CASSLISRSTDTQYF. The DNA sequence is TGTGCCAGCAGCTTAATTTCGCGGAGCACAGATACGCAGTATTTT.